This T cell receptor beta chain was retrieved from a study of blood T cell repertoires in COVID-19. Study-level background: Sample material is recorded as cDNA or gDNA derived from T cells, B-cell-depleted T cells, or PBMCs.

Sequencing was performed with immunoSEQ multiplex PCR; in TCRdb, only in-frame clones are kept and a portion is missing. The table shows about 140,000 clones, with around 86% occurring only once. The germline CDR1 and CDR2 sequences are ENHRY and SYGVKD. This CDR3 contains 14 residues. Trimming took 4 bases from V and 1 from J, leaving 10 bases between them. The sequenced material came from peripheral blood. The source of this sequence is a woman in her sixties or seventies with active or convalescent COVID-19. The chain is built from TRBV10-3 and TRBJ1-1; D unclear. CDR3 DNA: TGTGCCATCAGTGGAGGCGCCGGGAACACTGAAGCTTTCTTT. It translates to CAISGGAGNTEAFF.